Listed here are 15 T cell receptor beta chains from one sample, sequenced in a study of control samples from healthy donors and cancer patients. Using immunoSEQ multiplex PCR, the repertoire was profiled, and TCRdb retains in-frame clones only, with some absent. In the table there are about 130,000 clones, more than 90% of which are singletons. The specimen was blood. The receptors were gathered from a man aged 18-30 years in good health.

The CDR3 DNA reads TGCAGTGCTAGGAGGCTTTACGAGCAGTACTTC. The encoded protein is CSARRLYEQYF. V usage is TRBV20-1 and J usage is TRBJ2-7; D is undetermined. CDR3 length: 11 amino acids. The V gene's germline CDR1 is DFQATT and CDR2 SNEGSKA (reference sequence). Trimming removed 3 bases at V and 4 bases at J, with 7 bases between.

Here the CDR3 DNA reads TGTGCCAGCAGCCAAGACCCGGGACAGGACTATGGCTACACCTTC. As protein: CASSQDPGQDYGYTF. This rearrangement joins TRBV4-2 to TRBJ1-2, with 8 bases identical to TRBD1. V lost 0 bases to trimming and J lost 3 bases; unmatched junction nucleotides: 3. CDR3 size: 15 residues. The germline gives CDR1 LGHNA, CDR2 YNFKEQ.

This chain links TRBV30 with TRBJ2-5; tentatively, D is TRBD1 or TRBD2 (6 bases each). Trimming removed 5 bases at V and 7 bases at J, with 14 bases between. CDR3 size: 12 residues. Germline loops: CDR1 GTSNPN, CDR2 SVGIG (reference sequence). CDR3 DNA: TGTGCCTGGGGGGACACGGAGGGGACCCAGTACTTC. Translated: CAWGDTEGTQYF.

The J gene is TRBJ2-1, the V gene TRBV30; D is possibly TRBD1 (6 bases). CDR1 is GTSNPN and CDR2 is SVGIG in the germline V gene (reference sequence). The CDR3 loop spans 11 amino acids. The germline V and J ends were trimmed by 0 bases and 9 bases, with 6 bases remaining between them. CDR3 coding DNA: TGTGCCTGGAGTGTACAGGGTGAGCAGTTCTTC. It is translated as CAWSVQGEQFF.

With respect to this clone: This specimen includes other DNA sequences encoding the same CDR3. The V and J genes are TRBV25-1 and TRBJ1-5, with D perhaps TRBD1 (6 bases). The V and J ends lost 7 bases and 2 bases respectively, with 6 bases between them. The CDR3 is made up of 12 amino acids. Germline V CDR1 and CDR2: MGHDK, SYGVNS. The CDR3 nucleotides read TGTGCCAGCACAGGGGGCAATCAGCCCCAGCATTTT. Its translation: CASTGGNQPQHF.

The CDR3 spells CASSQEMGAYNEQFF. DNA of the CDR3: TGTGCCAGCAGCCAAGAGATGGGGGCCTACAATGAGCAGTTCTTC. The chain recombines TRBV4-2 with TRBJ2-1; the D gene could be TRBD1 or TRBD2 (5 bases each). CDR3 length: 15 residues. Germline-derived CDR1 and CDR2 are LGHNA and YNFKEQ. V was pared by 0 bases and J by 2 bases, with 8 bases between.

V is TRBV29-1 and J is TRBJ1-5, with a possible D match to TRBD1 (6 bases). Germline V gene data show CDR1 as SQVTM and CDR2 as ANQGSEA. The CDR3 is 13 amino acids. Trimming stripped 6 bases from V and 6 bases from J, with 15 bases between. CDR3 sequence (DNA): TGCAGCGTCTTACAGGGATTTGGTCAGCCCCAGCATTTT. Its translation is CSVLQGFGQPQHF.

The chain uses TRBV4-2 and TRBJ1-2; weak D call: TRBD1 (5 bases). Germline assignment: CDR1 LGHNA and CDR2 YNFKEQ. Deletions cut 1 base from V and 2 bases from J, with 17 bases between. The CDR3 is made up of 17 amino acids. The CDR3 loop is CASSQAGDWGGNYGYTF. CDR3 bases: TGTGCCAGCAGCCAAGCAGGAGATTGGGGGGGGAACTATGGCTACACCTTC.

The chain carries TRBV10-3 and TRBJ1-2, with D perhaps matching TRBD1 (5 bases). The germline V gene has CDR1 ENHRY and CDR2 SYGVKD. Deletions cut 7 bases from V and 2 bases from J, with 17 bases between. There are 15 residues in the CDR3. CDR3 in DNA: TGTGCCATCACCAAAGTTGAGGGGAGCAACTATGGCTACACCTTC. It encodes CAITKVEGSNYGYTF.

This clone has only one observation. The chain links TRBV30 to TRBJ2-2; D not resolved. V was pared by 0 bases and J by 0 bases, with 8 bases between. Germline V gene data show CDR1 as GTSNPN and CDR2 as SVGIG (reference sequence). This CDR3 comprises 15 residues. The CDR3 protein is CAWSVGNANTGELFF. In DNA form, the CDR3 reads TGTGCCTGGAGTGTAGGTAACGCGAACACCGGGGAGCTGTTTTTT.

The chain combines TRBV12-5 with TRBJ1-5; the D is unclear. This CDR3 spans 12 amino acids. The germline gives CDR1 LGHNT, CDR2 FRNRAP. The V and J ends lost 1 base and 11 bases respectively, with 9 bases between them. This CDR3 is CASGLDIRTQHF. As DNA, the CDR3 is TGTGCTAGTGGTTTGGATATCAGGACCCAGCATTTT.

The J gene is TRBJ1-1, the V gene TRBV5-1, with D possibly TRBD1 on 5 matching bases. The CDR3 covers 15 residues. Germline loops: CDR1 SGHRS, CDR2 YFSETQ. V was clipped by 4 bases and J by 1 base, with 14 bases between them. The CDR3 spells CASSRLGDTNTEAFF. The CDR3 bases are TGCGCCAGCAGCCGCCTGGGGGATACGAACACTGAAGCTTTCTTT.

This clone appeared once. The CDR3 coding sequence is TGTGCCAGCAGCTTGGGGCAGGGGAGAACTGGGGCCAACGTCCTGACTTTC. Residues: CASSLGQGRTGANVLTF. The chain employs TRBV5-4 and TRBJ2-6; D might be TRBD1 (6 bases). CDR1 is SGHNT, CDR2 YYREEE, per germline (reference sequence). The CDR3 contains 17 residues. With 0 bases removed from V and 2 bases from J, the gap between germline ends came to 12 bases.

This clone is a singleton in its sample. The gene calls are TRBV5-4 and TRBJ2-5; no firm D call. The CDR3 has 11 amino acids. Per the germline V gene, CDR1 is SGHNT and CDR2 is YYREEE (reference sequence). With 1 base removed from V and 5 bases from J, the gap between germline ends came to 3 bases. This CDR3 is CASSLRETQYF. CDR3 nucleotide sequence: TGTGCCAGCAGCTTGCGGGAGACCCAGTACTTC.

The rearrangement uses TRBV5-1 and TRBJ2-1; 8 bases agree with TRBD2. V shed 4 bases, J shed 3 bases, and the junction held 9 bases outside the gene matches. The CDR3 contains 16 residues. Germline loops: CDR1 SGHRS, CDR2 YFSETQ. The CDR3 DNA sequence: TGCGCCAGCAGCGGGCGAGGACTAGCAGGCTACAATGAGCAGTTCTTC. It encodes CASSGRGLAGYNEQFF.